A single sample gave rise to the 29 T cell receptor beta chains below, sequenced in a study of sequential checkpoint blockade in melanoma. Treatment defined: randomized to nivolumab then ipilimumab (arm A) or the reverse (arm B). The protocol was immunoSEQ multiplex PCR, while the TCRdb copy is restricted to in-frame clones and leaves out a portion. Of fewer than 40,000 clones listed, roughly 90% were seen once; the top ten hold about an eighth. The source material was CD8+ T cells sorted from blood (inferred from file names), sampled from a patient given nivolumab and ipilimumab in sequence. The receptors derive from a human donor with melanoma.

The genes are TRBV7-9 and TRBJ2-5; the match to TRBD1 covers 8 bases. The CDR3 runs to 13 residues. From germline, CDR1 is SEHNR and CDR2 FQNEAQ (reference sequence). J lost 1 base, V lost 8 bases, and 3 bases had no gene match. The CDR3 sequence is CASGTGTQETQYF. The CDR3 DNA is TGTGCCAGCGGGACAGGAACCCAAGAGACCCAGTACTTC.

V and J are TRBV7-9 and TRBJ2-1; tentative D call: TRBD2 (7 bases). Germline loops: CDR1 SEHNR, CDR2 FQNEAQ (reference sequence). The CDR3 covers 14 residues. The ends were cut back, 8 bases at V and 10 bases at J, with 21 bases in the middle. The DNA for the CDR3 is TGTGCCAGCCGAGGGGGGAGGGCCTATGGGGAGCAGTTCTTC. Translated, it gives CASRGGRAYGEQFF.

This clone was observed many times. The chain carries TRBV7-2 and TRBJ2-7; 8 bases map to TRBD2. CDR3 length: 13 amino acids. J was trimmed by 7 bases and V by 4 bases; bases with no gene match: 6. Germline lookup yields CDR1 SGHTA and CDR2 FQGNSA. The CDR3 DNA reads as TGTGCCAGCAGCTCTGGACTAGCCAAGGAGCAGTACTTC. Protein product: CASSSGLAKEQYF.

The chain links TRBV6-5 to TRBJ2-7; D ambiguous. The CDR3 spans 14 residues. Trimming took 0 bases from V and 3 from J, leaving 9 bases between them. The germline V gene encodes CDR1 MNHEY and CDR2 SVGAGI. CDR3 region: CASSYSEASYEQYF. The CDR3 DNA reads TGTGCCAGCAGTTACTCAGAGGCCAGCTACGAGCAGTACTTC.

The chain recombines TRBV19 with TRBJ2-7, with a weak D call TRBD2 (6 bases). CDR3 length equals 13 residues. Germline-derived CDR1 and CDR2 are LNHDA and SQIVND (reference sequence). V was cut by 5 bases and J by 6 bases, with 14 bases left in between. The CDR3 loop is CASSGRGMAEQYF. The CDR3 nucleotides are TGTGCCAGTAGTGGTCGGGGGATGGCCGAGCAGTACTTC.

This chain joins TRBV4-1 and TRBJ1-5; the D gene is possibly TRBD1 (5 bases). The CDR3 consists of 15 residues. From germline, CDR1 is MGHRA and CDR2 YSYEKL. V was shortened by 0 bases and J by 1 base, with 7 bases between the two germline ends. Written as DNA, the CDR3 is TGCGCCAGCAGCCAAGATTGGGGCAGCAATCAGCCCCAGCATTTT. Protein sequence: CASSQDWGSNQPQHF.

The DNA for the CDR3 is TGTGCCAGCTCTTCTTTGGCGGGAATCTACAATGAGCAGTTCTTC. Its translation: CASSSLAGIYNEQFF. This chain uses TRBV27 with TRBJ2-1, with a weak D call TRBD2 (6 bases). In germline, CDR1 is MNHEY, CDR2 SMNVEV (reference sequence). This CDR3 contains 15 residues. V lost 8 bases and J lost 3, with 17 bases in between.

CDR3 in DNA: TGTGCCAGCAGGGGACAGGGGAGCTACGAGCAGTACTTC. It yields the protein CASRGQGSYEQYF. V gene TRBV6-5 combines with J gene TRBJ2-7; 10 bases are a match to TRBD1. The CDR3 extends over 13 amino acids. Trimming cost V 6 bases and J 3 bases; bases outside gene matches: 2. The germline V gene encodes CDR1 MNHEY and CDR2 SVGAGI.

CDR3 sequence reads: CASSPLPGANEAFF. The CDR3 nucleotides read TGTGCCAGCAGTCCTCTGCCAGGGGCGAACGAAGCTTTCTTT. The chain is built from TRBV27 and TRBJ1-1; weak D call: TRBD1 (6 bases). CDR3 length equals 14 residues. Per germline, CDR1 MNHEY and CDR2 SMNVEV (reference sequence). The germline V and J ends were trimmed by 5 bases and 8 bases, with 18 bases remaining between them.

The sample holds a few counts of this clone. The gene calls are TRBV19 and TRBJ2-2; TRBD2 matches at 9 bases. The length of the CDR3 is 16 residues. Trimming removed 6 bases from V and 6 bases from J; junction bases left unmatched: 11. The V gene's germline CDR1 is LNHDA and CDR2 SQIVND (reference sequence). Here the CDR3 DNA reads TGTGCCAGTAGACATAGCGGGAGTTGGGCAGCCGGGGAGCTGTTTTTT. This encodes CASRHSGSWAAGELFF.

V usage is TRBV18 and J usage is TRBJ2-1; 8 nucleotides line up with TRBD2. Unmatched junction bases numbered 8, after V lost 4 bases and J lost 0 bases. This CDR3 has 17 amino acids. Germline lookup yields CDR1 KGHSH and CDR2 LQKENI. CDR3 nucleotides: TGTGCCAGCTCACGGCTAGCGGGTACAAGCTCCTACAATGAGCAGTTCTTC. This gives the protein CASSRLAGTSSYNEQFF.

This clone was counted between two and nine times. This chain connects TRBV7-7 to TRBJ2-7; 7 bases line up with TRBD1. Trimming took 5 bases from V and 4 from J; bases not matched to a gene: 8. The CDR3 contains 14 residues. CDR1 is SSHAT, CDR2 FNYEAQ, per germline (reference sequence). The CDR3 sequence: CASSPGTDPYEQYV. The CDR3 region has the DNA TGTGCCAGCAGCCCCGGGACAGACCCATACGAGCAGTACGTC.

The gene calls are TRBV10-3 and TRBJ2-3; maybe TRBD1 (6 bases). This CDR3 comprises 14 residues. Trimming shortened V by 6 bases and J by 0 bases, and 10 bases separated the two germline ends. Germline loops: CDR1 ENHRY, CDR2 SYGVKD. CDR3 residues: CAIRPGVSTDTQYF. CDR3 sequence (DNA): TGTGCCATCAGACCAGGGGTTAGCACAGATACGCAGTATTTT.

This chain links TRBV27 with TRBJ2-5; TRBD1 matches 7 bases. TRBJ2-7 explains the end of the DNA better; the J call may be wrong. The V gene's germline CDR1 is MNHEY and CDR2 SMNVEV (reference sequence). This CDR3 has 14 amino acids. As DNA, the CDR3 is TGTGCCAGCAGTTTATGGCAGGGGGCCTACGAGCAGTACTTC. This encodes CASSLWQGAYEQYF.

This clone appeared a few times. The chain combines TRBV28 with TRBJ1-5; the D gene is possibly TRBD1 (5 bases). V was trimmed by 3 bases and J by 11 bases, leaving 11 bases between them. CDR1 MDHEN and CDR2 SYDVKM come from the germline V gene. This CDR3 contains 12 residues. Written as DNA, the CDR3 is TGTGCCAGCAGTTTGACAGCGGGATCCCAGCATTTT. Amino acid sequence: CASSLTAGSQHF.

This clone was recorded once. The V call is TRBV4-1, the J call TRBJ2-7; TRBD1 agrees at 8 bases. Germline lookup yields CDR1 MGHRA and CDR2 YSYEKL. The CDR3 is 15 amino acids. Unmatched junction bases numbered 8, after V lost 5 bases and J lost 2 bases. The CDR3 DNA reads TGCGCCAGCAGCTACCGGGACAGGCTTACCTACGAGCAGTACTTC. Translated: CASSYRDRLTYEQYF.

The chain combines TRBV27 with TRBJ1-2, with 8 bases fitting TRBD1. In germline, CDR1 is MNHEY, CDR2 SMNVEV (reference sequence). The CDR3 length is 16 residues. Trimming took 5 bases from V and 4 from J; bases not matched to a gene: 12. The CDR3 is CASSPLLGQEFYGYTF. DNA for the CDR3: TGTGCCAGCAGTCCGCTATTGGGACAGGAATTCTATGGCTACACCTTC.

The chain links TRBV9 to TRBJ2-3; D not resolved. CDR1 SGDLS and CDR2 YYNGEE come from the germline V gene. V was shortened by 0 bases and J by 0 bases, with 8 bases between the two germline ends. The CDR3 totals 15 residues. The CDR3 loop reads CASSVVQTSTDTQYF. DNA of the CDR3: TGTGCCAGCAGCGTAGTGCAAACAAGCACAGATACGCAGTATTTT. The whole variable domain, remainder taken from reference TRBV9 and TRBJ2-3, is DSGVTQTPKHLITATGQRVTLRCSPRSGDLSVYWYQQSLDQGLQFLIQYYNGEERAKGNILERFSAQQFPDLHSELNLSSLELGDSALYFCASSVVQTSTDTQYFGPGTRLTVL.

This chain joins TRBV9 and TRBJ1-5; no clear D gene. Trimming shortened V by 0 bases and J by 5 bases, and 6 bases separated the two germline ends. The CDR3 runs 13 residues. Germline lookup yields CDR1 SGDLS and CDR2 YYNGEE. Written as DNA, the CDR3 is TGTGCCAGCAGCGTAGCAGAACATCAGCCCCAGCATTTT. It encodes CASSVAEHQPQHF.

This clone is a singleton in its sample. This sequence joins TRBV18 and TRBJ2-1, with D maybe TRBD2 (6 bases). The CDR3 is made up of 14 amino acids. Looked up from germline, CDR1 is KGHSH and CDR2 is LQKENI. V was pared by 3 bases and J by 6 bases, with 12 bases between. CDR3 in amino acids: CASSPPGLSNEQFF. The CDR3 DNA reads as TGTGCCAGCTCACCCCCGGGACTCTCCAATGAGCAGTTCTTC.

This clone was recorded only once. The chain links TRBV27 to TRBJ2-5, with D tentatively TRBD2 (5 bases). The J call may be incorrect, as the DNA end agrees better with TRBJ2-7. The germline V gene encodes CDR1 MNHEY and CDR2 SMNVEV (reference sequence). CDR3 length: 13 residues. DNA of the CDR3: TGTGCCAGCAGTTTAGGACTGGCCTACGAGCAGTACTTC. It specifies CASSLGLAYEQYF.

The chain couples TRBV2 to TRBJ2-5; 7 bases map to TRBD1. Trimming took 6 bases from V and 0 from J; bases not matched to a gene: 10. Germline loops: CDR1 SNHLY, CDR2 FYNNEI. This CDR3 has 16 residues. The CDR3 reads CASRLVQQGNQETQYF. CDR3 nucleotide sequence: TGTGCCAGCAGACTAGTGCAACAGGGGAACCAAGAGACCCAGTACTTC.

This chain joins TRBV4-1 and TRBJ2-5; 7 bases map to TRBD1. The tail of the sequence fits TRBJ2-7 better, so the J call may be wrong. Germline V gives CDR1 MGHRA, CDR2 YSYEKL. The CDR3 contains 15 residues. The CDR3 sequence is CASSQGTGQTYEQYF. DNA for the CDR3: TGCGCCAGCAGCCAAGGTACGGGACAGACCTACGAGCAGTACTTC.

The genes are TRBV4-1 and TRBJ2-7; 9 nucleotides agree with TRBD2. The trim removed 5 bases at V and 7 bases at J, leaving 9 bases unmatched. This CDR3 has 14 residues. The V gene's germline CDR1 is MGHRA and CDR2 YSYEKL. The CDR3 region has the DNA TGCGCCAGCAGCGGGGTAGCGGGAGAATGGGAGCAGTACTTC. This encodes CASSGVAGEWEQYF.

This chain uses TRBV7-9 with TRBJ2-2; D is undetermined. The germline CDR1 and CDR2 sequences are SEHNR and FQNEAQ (reference sequence). V shed 5 bases and J shed 0 bases, with 13 bases lying between them. The CDR3 extends over 16 amino acids. Here the CDR3 reads CASSHMRQTNTGELFF. The CDR3 DNA sequence: TGTGCCAGCAGCCACATGAGGCAGACGAACACCGGGGAGCTGTTTTTT.

V and J are TRBV2 and TRBJ2-3; D may be TRBD2 (6 bases). The CDR3 runs to 13 residues. Trimming took off 9 bases at V and 6 bases at J, with 16 bases between the two ends. Germline V gene data show CDR1 as SNHLY and CDR2 as FYNNEI. The DNA of the CDR3 is TGTGCCAGGGGGGTGGGGACTCGGGATACGCAGTATTTT. It is translated as CARGVGTRDTQYF.

The chain has TRBV27 and TRBJ2-1; a possible D gene is TRBD2 (7 bases). Per the germline V gene, CDR1 is MNHEY and CDR2 is SMNVEV (reference sequence). The germline V and J ends were trimmed by 6 bases and 2 bases, with 14 bases remaining between them. The CDR3 consists of 15 residues. The CDR3 reads CASRRGGVPYNEQFF. CDR3 DNA: TGTGCCAGCAGGAGGGGGGGGGTCCCCTACAATGAGCAGTTCTTC.

This chain links TRBV15 with TRBJ2-7, with D possibly being TRBD2 (6 bases). The CDR3 consists of 13 residues. Deletions cut 5 bases from V and 6 bases from J, with 14 bases between. The germline CDR1 and CDR2 sequences are LNHNV and YYDKDF (reference sequence). CDR3 region: CATSPGSGVEQYV. In nucleotides, the CDR3 is TGTGCCACCAGCCCGGGGTCGGGAGTCGAGCAGTACGTC.

V gene TRBV4-3 combines with J gene TRBJ1-5; D not resolved. Germline CDR1 LGHNA, CDR2 YSLEER. V was trimmed by 0 bases and J by 8 bases, leaving 17 bases between them. The CDR3 sequence is 16 residues long. The CDR3 is CASSQDFAWAKEPQHF. As DNA, the CDR3 is TGCGCCAGCAGCCAAGATTTCGCGTGGGCCAAGGAGCCCCAGCATTTT.